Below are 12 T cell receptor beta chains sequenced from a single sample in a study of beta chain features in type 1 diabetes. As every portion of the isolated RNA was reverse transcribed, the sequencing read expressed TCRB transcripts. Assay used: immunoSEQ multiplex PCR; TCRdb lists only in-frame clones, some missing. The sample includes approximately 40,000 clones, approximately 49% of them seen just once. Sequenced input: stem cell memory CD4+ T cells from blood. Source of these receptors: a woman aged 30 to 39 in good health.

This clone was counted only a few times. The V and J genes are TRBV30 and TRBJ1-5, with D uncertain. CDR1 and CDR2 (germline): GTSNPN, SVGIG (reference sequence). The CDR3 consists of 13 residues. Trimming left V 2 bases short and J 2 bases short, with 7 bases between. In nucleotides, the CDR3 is TGTGCCTGGAGTTCACGGGGCAATCAGCCCCAGCATTTT. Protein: CAWSSRGNQPQHF. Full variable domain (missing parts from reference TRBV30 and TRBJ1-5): SQTIHQWPATLVQPVGSPLSLECTVEGTSNPNLYWYRQAAGRGLQLLFYSVGIGQISSEVPQNLSASRPQDRQFILSSKKLLLSDSGFYLCAWSSRGNQPQHFGDGTRLSIL.

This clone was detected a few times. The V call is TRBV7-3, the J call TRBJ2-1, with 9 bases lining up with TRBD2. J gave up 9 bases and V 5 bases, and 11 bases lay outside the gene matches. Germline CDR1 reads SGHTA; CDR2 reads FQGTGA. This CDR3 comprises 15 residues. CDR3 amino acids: CASSPVGGRAAEQFF. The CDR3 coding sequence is TGTGCCAGCAGCCCGGTGGGCGGGAGGGCCGCTGAGCAGTTCTTC.

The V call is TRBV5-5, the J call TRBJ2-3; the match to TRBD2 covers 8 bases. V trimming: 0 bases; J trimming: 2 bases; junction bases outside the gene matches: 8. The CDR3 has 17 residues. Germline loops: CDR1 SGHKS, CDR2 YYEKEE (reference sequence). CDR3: CASSLAVLAGTTDTQYF. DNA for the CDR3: TGTGCCAGCAGCTTGGCCGTATTAGCGGGGACCACAGATACGCAGTATTTT.

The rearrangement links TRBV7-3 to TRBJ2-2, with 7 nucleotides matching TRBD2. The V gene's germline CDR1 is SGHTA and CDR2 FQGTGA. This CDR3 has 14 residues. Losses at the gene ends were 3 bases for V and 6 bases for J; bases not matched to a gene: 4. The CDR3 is CASSLGTTPGELFF. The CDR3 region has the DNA TGTGCCAGCAGCTTGGGGACTACCCCCGGGGAGCTGTTTTTT.

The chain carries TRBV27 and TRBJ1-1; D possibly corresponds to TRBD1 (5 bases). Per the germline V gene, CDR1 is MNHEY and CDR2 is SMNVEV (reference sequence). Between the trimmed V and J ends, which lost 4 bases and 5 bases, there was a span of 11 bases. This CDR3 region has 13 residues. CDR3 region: CASSSQGNTEAFF. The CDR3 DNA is TGTGCCAGCAGTTCTCAGGGTAATACTGAAGCTTTCTTT.

CDR3 protein: CASSFSRVNSNQPQHF. The CDR3 nucleotides read TGTGCCAGCAGCTTCTCGCGAGTTAATAGCAATCAGCCCCAGCATTTT. The chain links TRBV5-6 to TRBJ1-5; D is unclear. The CDR3 contains 16 residues. V shed 2 bases and J shed 0 bases, with 12 bases lying between them. Germline-derived CDR1 and CDR2 are SGHDT and YYEEEE.

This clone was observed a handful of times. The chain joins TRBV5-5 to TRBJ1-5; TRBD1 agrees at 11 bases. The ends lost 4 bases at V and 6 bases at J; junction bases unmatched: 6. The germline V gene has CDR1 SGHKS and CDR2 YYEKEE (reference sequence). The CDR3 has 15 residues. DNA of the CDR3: TGTGCCAGCAGCGCCTGGACAGGGGGCGGTCAGCCCCAGCATTTT. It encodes CASSAWTGGGQPQHF.

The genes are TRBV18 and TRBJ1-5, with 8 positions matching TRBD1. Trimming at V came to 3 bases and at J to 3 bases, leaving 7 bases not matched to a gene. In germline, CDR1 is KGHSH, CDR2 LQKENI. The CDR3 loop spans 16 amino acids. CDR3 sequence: CASSPTGVLINQPQHF. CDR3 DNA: TGTGCCAGCTCACCGACAGGGGTCCTGATCAATCAGCCCCAGCATTTT.

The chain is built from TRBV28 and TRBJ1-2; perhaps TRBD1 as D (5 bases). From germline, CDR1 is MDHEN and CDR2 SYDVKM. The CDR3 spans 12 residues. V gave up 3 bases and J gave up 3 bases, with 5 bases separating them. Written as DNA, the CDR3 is TGTGCCAGCAGTTTCAGGGACTATGGCTACACCTTC. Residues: CASSFRDYGYTF.

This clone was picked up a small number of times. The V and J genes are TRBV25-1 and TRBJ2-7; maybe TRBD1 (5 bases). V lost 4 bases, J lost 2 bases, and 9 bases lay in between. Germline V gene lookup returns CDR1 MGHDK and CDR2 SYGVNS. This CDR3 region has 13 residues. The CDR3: CASSVTATYEQYF. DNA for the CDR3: TGTGCCAGCAGTGTGACAGCTACCTACGAGCAGTACTTC.

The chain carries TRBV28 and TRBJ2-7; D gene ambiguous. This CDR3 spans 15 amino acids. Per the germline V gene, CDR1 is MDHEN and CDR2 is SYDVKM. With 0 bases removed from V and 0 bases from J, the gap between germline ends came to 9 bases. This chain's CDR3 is CASSLWAESSYEQYF. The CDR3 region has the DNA TGTGCCAGCAGTTTATGGGCGGAGAGCTCCTACGAGCAGTACTTC.

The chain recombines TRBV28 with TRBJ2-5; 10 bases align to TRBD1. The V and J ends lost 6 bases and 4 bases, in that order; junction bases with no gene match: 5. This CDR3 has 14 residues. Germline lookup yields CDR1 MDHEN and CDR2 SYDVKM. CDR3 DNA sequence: TGTGCCAGCAGGACAGGGGGCGGAAGAGAGACCCAGTACTTC. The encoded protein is CASRTGGGRETQYF. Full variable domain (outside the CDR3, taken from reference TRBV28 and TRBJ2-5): DVKVTQSSRYLVKRTGEKVFLECVQDMDHENMFWYRQDPGLGLRLIYFSYDVKMKEKGDIPEGYSVSREKKERFSLILESASTNQTSMYLCASRTGGGRETQYFGPGTRLLVL.